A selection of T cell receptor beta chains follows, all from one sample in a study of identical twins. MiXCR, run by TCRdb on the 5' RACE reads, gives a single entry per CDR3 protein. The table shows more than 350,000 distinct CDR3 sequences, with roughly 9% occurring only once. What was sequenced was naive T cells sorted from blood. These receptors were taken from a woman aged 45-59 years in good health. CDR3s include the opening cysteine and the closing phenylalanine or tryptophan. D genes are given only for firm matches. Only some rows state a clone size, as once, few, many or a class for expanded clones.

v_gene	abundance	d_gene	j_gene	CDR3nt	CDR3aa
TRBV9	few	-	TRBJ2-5	TGTGCCAGCAGTGAACCAGGAGGGGAGACCCAGTACTTC	CASSEPGGETQYF
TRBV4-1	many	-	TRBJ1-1	TGCGCCAGCAGCCAAGGTCTTCTAGGGGTTACCCTGAACACTGAAGCTTTCTTT	CASSQGLLGVTLNTEAFF
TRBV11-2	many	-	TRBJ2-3	TGTGCCAGCAGCTTAGGTCCAGGGATCACAGATACGCAGTATTTT	CASSLGPGITDTQYF
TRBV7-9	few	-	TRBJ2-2	TGTGCCAGCAGCTCCGAGAACACCGGGGAGCTGTTTTTT	CASSSENTGELFF
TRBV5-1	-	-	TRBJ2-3	TGCGCCAGCAGCCTGAGGACCCCCCGAGGGACAGATACGCAGTATTTT	CASSLRTPRGTDTQYF
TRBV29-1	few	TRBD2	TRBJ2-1	TGCAGCGTTGATTCCGCGGGAGGGACCTCTGAGCAGTTCTTC	CSVDSAGGTSEQFF
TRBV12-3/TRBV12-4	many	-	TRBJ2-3	TGTGCCAGCAGTTTAGTTCCGGCAGGGCACCGCTCCACAGATACGCAGTATTTT	CASSLVPAGHRSTDTQYF
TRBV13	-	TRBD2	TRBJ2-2	TGTGCCAGCAGGAGTAGCGGGATCCCCGGGGAGCTGTTTTTT	CASRSSGIPGELFF
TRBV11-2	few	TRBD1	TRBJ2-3	TGTGCCAGCACCCTGACAGGGTGGGCAGATACGCAGTATTTT	CASTLTGWADTQYF
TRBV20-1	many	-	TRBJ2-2	TGCAGTGCCCCACTAGGAAGGGTCGGGGAGCTGTTTTTT	CSAPLGRVGELFF
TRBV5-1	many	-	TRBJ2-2	TGCGCCAGCAGGGGAATCGGCAACACCGGGGAGCTGTTTTTT	CASRGIGNTGELFF
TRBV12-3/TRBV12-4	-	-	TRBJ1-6	TGTGCCAGCACCCTTCGGGGAAGATCACCCCTCCACTTT	CASTLRGRSPLHF
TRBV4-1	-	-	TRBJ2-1	TGCGCCAGCAGCCACCTACAGGGGGGGAATGAGCAGTTCTTC	CASSHLQGGNEQFF
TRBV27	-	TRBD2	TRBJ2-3	TGTGCCAGCAGCGGGGCTAGCGGGAGGTTCACAGATACGCAGTATTTT	CASSGASGRFTDTQYF
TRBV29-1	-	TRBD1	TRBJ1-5	TGCAGCGCTGGGACAGGGAATCAGCCCCAGCATTTT	CSAGTGNQPQHF
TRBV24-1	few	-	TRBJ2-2	TGTGCCACCAGTGAGTCTCCCAGGGCAGGGGAGCTGTTTTTT	CATSESPRAGELFF
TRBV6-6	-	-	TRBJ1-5	TGTGCCAGCAACCAGCTAGGACAGACCGATAGCAATCAGCCCCAGCATTTT	CASNQLGQTDSNQPQHF
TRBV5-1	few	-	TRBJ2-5	TGCGCCAGCAGCTCCCCCCCGATAGAGACCCAGTACTTC	CASSSPPIETQYF
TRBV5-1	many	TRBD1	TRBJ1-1	TGCGCCAGCAGCTTGGGGGGACAGGGTTTTGAAGCTTTCTTT	CASSLGGQGFEAFF
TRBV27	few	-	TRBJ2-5	TGTGCCAGCAGTTTCACAGGGATCTTCGGGGAGACCCAGTACTTC	CASSFTGIFGETQYF
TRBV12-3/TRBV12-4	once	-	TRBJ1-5	TGTGCCAGCAGTTTTGGGGATAACAATCAGCCCCAGCATTTT	CASSFGDNNQPQHF
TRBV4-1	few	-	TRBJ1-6	TGCGCCAGCAGCCCCGGGACCGCTTATAATTCACCCCTCCACTTT	CASSPGTAYNSPLHF
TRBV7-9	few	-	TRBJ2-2	TGTGCCAGCAACCAGGGAGCCCCCTTGCACAAAAACACCGGGGAGCTGTTTTTT	CASNQGAPLHKNTGELFF
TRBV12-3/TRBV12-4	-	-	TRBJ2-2	TGTGCCTATACTAGGCGTGACACCGGGGAGCTGTTTTTT	CAYTRRDTGELFF
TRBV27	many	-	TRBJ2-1	TGTGCCAGCACCGAGGGGGGGAATGAGCAGTTCTTC	CASTEGGNEQFF
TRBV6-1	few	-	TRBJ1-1	TGTGCCAGCAATATGGGACAAGGGGGTTTGTCGAACACTGAAGCTTTCTTT	CASNMGQGGLSNTEAFF
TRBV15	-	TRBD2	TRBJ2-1	TGTGCCACCAGCAGGAACCCTAGCGGAGCCTACAATGAGCAGTTCTTC	CATSRNPSGAYNEQFF
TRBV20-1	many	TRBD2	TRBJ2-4	TGCAGTGCTAGAGATGGAATGCGGGAGTCCTACATTCAGTACTTC	CSARDGMRESYIQYF
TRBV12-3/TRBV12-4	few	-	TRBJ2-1	TGTGCCAGCAAAGCAAGGGTTGAGCAGTTCTTC	CASKARVEQFF
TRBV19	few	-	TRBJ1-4	TGTGCCGTCGGAGGGGGAAAGGAGGGGGTTGAAAAACTGTTTTTT	CAVGGGKEGVEKLFF
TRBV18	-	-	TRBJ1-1	TGTGCCAGCTCCGATACCCGAGGGGGTGTCACTGAAGCTTTCTTT	CASSDTRGGVTEAFF
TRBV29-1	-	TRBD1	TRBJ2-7	TGCAGCGTTAAGGAACAGGGGGCTCGGACGTTCTACGAGCAGTACTTC	CSVKEQGARTFYEQYF
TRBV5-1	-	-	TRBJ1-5	TGCGCCAGCAGCTTGGCCCCGGGGCCTGGACAGCCCCAGCATTTT	CASSLAPGPGQPQHF
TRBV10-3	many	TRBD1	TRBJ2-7	TGTGCCATCACGGGACAGGGGCAATACGAGCAGTACTTC	CAITGQGQYEQYF
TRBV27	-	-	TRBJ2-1	TGTGCCAGCAGTTTTAGATCCAATGAGCAGTTCTTC	CASSFRSNEQFF
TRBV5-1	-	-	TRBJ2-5	TGCGCCAGCAGCTTGGGGATCAGCAAGGGGCCTAGGGAGACCCAGTACTTC	CASSLGISKGPRETQYF
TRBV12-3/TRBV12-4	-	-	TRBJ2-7	TGTGCCAGCAGTTTAGCGCTGGGGGCAGGACGGGCGTACTTC	CASSLALGAGRAYF
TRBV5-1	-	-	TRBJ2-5	TGCGCCAGCAGCTCATCATCATTTGGCTCCCAAGAGACCCAGTACTTC	CASSSSSFGSQETQYF
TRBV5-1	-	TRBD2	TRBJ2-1	TGCGCCAGCAGTTCCATCCTAGCGGGAACAAATGAGCAGTTCTTC	CASSSILAGTNEQFF
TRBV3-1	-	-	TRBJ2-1	TGTGCCAGCAGCCAAGATTGGCCAGACTCCTACAATGAGCAGTTCTTC	CASSQDWPDSYNEQFF
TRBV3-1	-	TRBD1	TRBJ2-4	TGTGCCAGCAGCCACTCAGGGGGCAAAAACATTCAGTACTTC	CASSHSGGKNIQYF
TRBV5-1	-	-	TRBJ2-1	TGCGCCAGCAGGCCCGGGACACATTACAATGAGCAGTTCTTC	CASRPGTHYNEQFF
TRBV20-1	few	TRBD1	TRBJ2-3	TGCAGTGCGCGGGACAGGAGGAGCACAGATACGCAGTATTTT	CSARDRRSTDTQYF
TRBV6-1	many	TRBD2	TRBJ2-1	TGTGCCAGCAGTGAACTAGCGGCCCCTGGGGAGCAGTTCTTC	CASSELAAPGEQFF
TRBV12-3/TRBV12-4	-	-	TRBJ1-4	TGTGCCAGCAGTTTAGGAGGGGCGACTAATGAAAAACTGCTTTTT	CASSLGGATNEKLLF
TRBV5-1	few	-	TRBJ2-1	TGCGCCAGCACCCTGGGGGGACACAATGAGCAGTTCTTC	CASTLGGHNEQFF
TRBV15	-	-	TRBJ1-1	TGTGCCACCAGCAGAGAGGGGGGGAGGACTGAAGCTTTCTTT	CATSREGGRTEAFF
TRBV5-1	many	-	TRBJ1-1	TGCGCCAGCAGCTCTCGACAGGCGGACACTGAAGCTTTCTTT	CASSSRQADTEAFF
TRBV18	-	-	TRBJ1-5	TGTGCCACCAACGGGGGGGTTAATCAGCCCCAGCATTTT	CATNGGVNQPQHF
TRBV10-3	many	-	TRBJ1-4	TGTGCCATCAGTGAGTCCGGAACGATTCGCGAAAAACTGTTTTTT	CAISESGTIREKLFF
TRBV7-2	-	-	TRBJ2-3	TGTGCCAGCAGCTTAGATACACCTGGGGGAGATACGCAGTATTTT	CASSLDTPGGDTQYF